A selection of T cell receptor beta chains follows, all from one sample in a study of shared clonotypes between healthy human individuals. Assay used: immunoSEQ multiplex PCR; TCRdb lists only in-frame clones, some missing. The sample comprises some 650,000 clones, 97% of which are singletons, and less than 0.065% rests with the top ten. The sample comprised naive CD4+ T cells sorted from blood. Receptor source: a woman younger than 45 in good health. CDR3s leave out the opening cysteine and the closing phenylalanine or tryptophan. The order of the fields is clone size, V gene, D gene, J gene, CDR3 protein. The D gene is left open where the match is weak. Clone size is stated in some rows and not others, as once, few, many or a class when expanded.

clone_size: .
v_call: TRBV6-7
d_call: .
j_call: TRBJ2-2
cdr3_aa: ASRGGQTPPGELF

clone_size: .
v_call: TRBV15
d_call: TRBD1
j_call: TRBJ1-3
cdr3_aa: ATSRDTDRAGNTIY

clone_size: .
v_call: TRBV28
d_call: TRBD1
j_call: TRBJ2-4
cdr3_aa: ASSLGTAVKNIQY

clone_size: .
v_call: TRBV19
d_call: TRBD2
j_call: TRBJ2-7
cdr3_aa: ASSRYGTSGLEQY

clone_size: .
v_call: TRBV19
d_call: .
j_call: TRBJ2-3
cdr3_aa: ASSRADTDTQY

clone_size: .
v_call: TRBV7-9
d_call: .
j_call: TRBJ1-3
cdr3_aa: ASSSQREGGRSGNTIY

clone_size: .
v_call: TRBV28
d_call: .
j_call: TRBJ2-3
cdr3_aa: ASSSKLPDTQY

clone_size: .
v_call: TRBV7-9
d_call: .
j_call: TRBJ2-2
cdr3_aa: ASNFYREDTGELF

clone_size: .
v_call: TRBV7-9
d_call: .
j_call: TRBJ1-2
cdr3_aa: ASSQDSVSGYT

clone_size: .
v_call: TRBV28
d_call: .
j_call: TRBJ1-1
cdr3_aa: ASGSWGNEAF

clone_size: .
v_call: TRBV5-1
d_call: .
j_call: TRBJ2-3
cdr3_aa: ASSLESGPTDTQY

clone_size: .
v_call: TRBV6-1
d_call: .
j_call: TRBJ2-5
cdr3_aa: ASSENGRRETQY

clone_size: .
v_call: TRBV28
d_call: TRBD1
j_call: TRBJ1-5
cdr3_aa: ASSLGTGGWPQH

clone_size: .
v_call: TRBV5-1
d_call: TRBD1
j_call: TRBJ1-2
cdr3_aa: ASSSGQVHGYT

clone_size: .
v_call: TRBV5-1
d_call: .
j_call: TRBJ2-4
cdr3_aa: ASSLVAAKNIQY

clone_size: .
v_call: TRBV7-2
d_call: .
j_call: TRBJ1-6
cdr3_aa: ASSPGGARGGSPLH

clone_size: .
v_call: TRBV5-1
d_call: .
j_call: TRBJ2-5
cdr3_aa: ASSLAGSPGRETQY

clone_size: .
v_call: TRBV7-3
d_call: .
j_call: TRBJ1-1
cdr3_aa: ASSLQENTEAF

clone_size: .
v_call: TRBV2
d_call: .
j_call: .
cdr3_aa: ASSGQEPYEQY

clone_size: .
v_call: TRBV11-2
d_call: .
j_call: TRBJ2-7
cdr3_aa: ASSLGGQSYEQY

clone_size: once
v_call: TRBV6-1
d_call: .
j_call: TRBJ1-3
cdr3_aa: ASSGRGSSGNTIY

clone_size: .
v_call: TRBV10-3
d_call: .
j_call: TRBJ1-5
cdr3_aa: AISDVEQGNNQPQH

clone_size: .
v_call: TRBV19
d_call: .
j_call: TRBJ2-1
cdr3_aa: ASTKVSGRYNEQF

clone_size: .
v_call: TRBV5-1
d_call: TRBD2
j_call: TRBJ2-1
cdr3_aa: ASSLRAGVGYNEQF

clone_size: .
v_call: TRBV6-5
d_call: .
j_call: TRBJ1-1
cdr3_aa: ASSYSAGYTEAF

clone_size: .
v_call: TRBV28
d_call: TRBD1
j_call: TRBJ2-6
cdr3_aa: ASSPGTGYKGANVLT

clone_size: .
v_call: TRBV7-9
d_call: TRBD1
j_call: TRBJ2-5
cdr3_aa: ASSYDRVQETQY

clone_size: .
v_call: TRBV15
d_call: TRBD1
j_call: TRBJ1-2
cdr3_aa: ATSRTGFGYT

clone_size: once
v_call: TRBV27
d_call: TRBD1
j_call: TRBJ1-2
cdr3_aa: ASSSLGDRGQGYGYT

clone_size: .
v_call: TRBV6-7
d_call: TRBD2
j_call: TRBJ2-7
cdr3_aa: ASSQLAGASYEQY

clone_size: .
v_call: TRBV25-1
d_call: TRBD2
j_call: .
cdr3_aa: ATQTSGNMDEQY

clone_size: .
v_call: TRBV2
d_call: .
j_call: TRBJ2-7
cdr3_aa: ASTSQGENEQY

clone_size: .
v_call: TRBV7-6
d_call: .
j_call: TRBJ1-5
cdr3_aa: ASSWTTGQPQH

clone_size: .
v_call: TRBV18
d_call: TRBD2
j_call: TRBJ2-1
cdr3_aa: ASSPPPGLADSYNEQF

clone_size: .
v_call: TRBV11-3
d_call: TRBD2
j_call: TRBJ2-3
cdr3_aa: ASSPGRAADTQY